The source of this TCR beta chain is a study of cytomegalovirus exposure and HLA in healthy donors (dated by TCRdb to about 2017). Study-level background: An earlier analysis of a few hundred of the donors reported 250 to 350 Gb of sequence data and 100 million to 120 million unique TCR beta sequences obtained from approximately 180 million T cells. Every repertoire in the discovery cohort had been generated on one and the same sequencing platform. To predict cytomegalovirus infection status, the study combined high-throughput TCR immunosequencing, statistical association of individual TCRs with disease status, and machine learning. To decide whether each TCR beta V gene segment behaved as functional or pseudogenic, an earlier analysis of some 540 of the donors relied on high-throughput TCR beta sequencing. On average, about 200,000 unique TCR beta nucleotide sequences were sequenced per donor among 350 to 400 genotyped donors of the cohort, with roughly a sixth of those sequences being non-productive. A later analysis re-analyzed previously published TCR beta repertoires from approximately 670 donors and added high-resolution HLA genotyping to study TCR occurrence patterns. In addition to the first cohort of 666 subjects, a separate validation cohort of approximately 130 different subjects was used. Typing coverage varied by locus: about 620-630 donors for A, B, C, DRB1 and DQB1; under 550 for DQA1; some 610 for DPA1; 450 to 480 for DPB1. A later genetic analysis used genome-wide SNP genotypes for about 55% of the 666 donors, treating that subset as a discovery cohort. HLA typing included class I and class II loci at four-digit resolution. The study was designed to test whether signatures of past pathogen exposure could be identified by cataloging public T cell receptors. Alongside the repertoire data, information on donor age, sex, ethnicity and CMV serostatus was compiled. The study profiled the T cell repertoires of about 640 subjects by immunosequencing and related them to cytomegalovirus serostatus. Because of strong linkage in the cohort, roughly five DR-DQ haplotypes were treated as single units for association and clustering. The genetic ancestry cluster associated with self-reported Caucasian donors included 81% of the 300 to 400 genotyped donors. An early release covering more than 500 HLA-typed donors comprised roughly 300 gigabases of sequencing data and approximately 80 million unique TCR sequences. The later analysis used no new phenotypic data to find candidate immune exposures, relying instead on TCR beta sequences and their occurrence across donors.

Library creation used the immunoSEQ multiplex PCR assay. The multiplex PCR relied on a mix of 60 forward primers for TCR Vbeta segments and 13 reverse primers for TCR Jbeta segments. Amplification of the CDR3 region of rearranged TCR beta genes was performed with a multiplex PCR assay on genomic DNA. The amplified TCR beta libraries were sequenced on the Illumina HiSeq System as 87-base-pair reads. As for the original processing: A later analysis counted approximately 76 million unique TCR beta chains across the 550 to 700 repertoires, and approximately 11 million of these chains were shared by at least two donors. Raw reads were error-corrected and collapsed into unique sequences with a nearest-neighbor algorithm that merged closely related sequences to remove PCR and sequencing errors. Alignment of CDR3 sequences to IMGT reference sequences was used to assign V, D and J gene segments. For a sequence to be retained, a match of at least six nucleotides was required to both a V gene segment and a J gene segment. A rearrangement counted as productive if the CDR3 had no stop codons and remained in frame with V and J, and every other rearrangement counted as non-productive. Following IMGT convention, CDR3 was defined as the stretch from the second conserved V-encoded cysteine to the conserved J-encoded phenylalanine. Sequences without an unambiguous match to a single V gene segment were excluded from the earlier analysis of a few hundred of the donors. In an earlier analysis of roughly 600 of the donors, a V segment was called functional when productive rearrangements were above 56.7%, and segregating when the standard deviation between donors exceeded 5%. A statistical classification framework was developed to diagnose cytomegalovirus status using the catalog of TCR beta chain sequences. V and J gene assignment, in a later analysis, came from comparing TCR nucleotide sequences with IMGT/GENE-DB human TR gene sequences. The TCRdist pipeline was used in a later analysis to assign CDR3 sequences and most-parsimonious VDJ recombination scenarios. In a later analysis, each TCR beta chain was defined by its CDR3 amino acid sequence together with its V-gene family, and reads without a unique V-gene family were excluded. As a way to deal with suspected cross-contamination and a sequencing artifact, a later analysis dropped roughly 600 nucleotide sequences that were highly shared and had low generation probability. A later analysis calculated a clonal expansion index for each public chain from normalized within-repertoire ranks of inferred template counts. In a later analysis, generation probabilities were computed with a VDJ recombination model fitted to out-of-frame rearrangements, and the resulting probabilities were checked against IGoR. Hypergeometric tests were used in a later analysis to score TCR-TCR, TCR-HLA and TCR-CMV co-occurrence, with a repertoire-size bias correction applied to the TCR pairs. False discovery rates were estimated in a later analysis by permuting HLA or CMV assignments 20 times. In a later analysis, co-occurring TCRs were grouped using DBSCAN, with TCRdist sequence similarity added in when clustering inside HLA-allele-positive subsets. Co-occurrence clustering excluded repertoires with fewer than 30,000 or more than 120,000 public chains, plus five with anomalous nucleotide sharing. Sourced from immuneACCESS, this table was stored by TCRdb with only in-frame sequences that have V and J called. A share of the clones is absent; for the studies checked, an unresolved V gene accounts for under half, and the remainder has no known explanation. The V and J calls and clone size were taken over from that table, and D and trimming were inferred from the DNA. The sample table records 80,000 to 100,000 clones; 79% of these occur just once. More than 2.5% of the sample goes to the ten largest clones.

The research as a whole found: A later analysis found that most CMV-associated TCR beta chains appeared HLA-restricted, with HLA associations seemingly driven largely by CMV exposure. A cluster of highly shared sequence variants was judged likely to represent a technical artifact of the sequencing pipeline. In an earlier analysis of approximately 590 of the donors, most TCR beta V segments appeared in productive rearrangements about 87% or about 30% of the time, broadly matching IMGT annotations. Several of the top co-occurrence clusters appeared to be linked to parvovirus B19, influenza, CMV and Epstein-Barr virus, according to a later analysis. In vitro tests confirmed that a few of the cytomegalovirus-associated TCR beta chains recognize cytomegalovirus antigens. Immune exposure information for the cohort was limited to CMV serostatus. Most TCR sequences were seen in very few donors, while some public TCRs were found in many individuals. At a false discovery rate of 0.05, a later analysis linked some 18,000 TCR beta sequences to specific HLA alleles. The study listed around 160 TCR beta chains as associated with cytomegalovirus. A further reported finding was that TCR beta sequences accurately predicted the HLA-A and HLA-B alleles for most subjects in the first cohort. Presence/absence analyses assumed roughly uniform sequencing depth across donors, an assumption that may not hold. Because counts were too low, some 16 rarely observed V segments, including chromosome 9 orphons, were excluded from the earlier analysis of 587 of the donors. In both the original and validation cohorts, the classifier was reported to diagnose cytomegalovirus status with high specificity and sensitivity. HLA typing was unavailable for some donors at each locus, so association tests used only the typed subset. Strong co-occurrence of HLA alleles, especially DR and DQ, made assigning TCR associations to individual alleles difficult. Correlated functional status among segregating V segments might be attributable to linkage disequilibrium, but an unknown experimental factor could not be ruled out. The authors suggested that the approach could potentially be extended to other disease states and immunological phenotypes. In a later analysis, the rate of TCR association differed among HLA loci, with DRB1 alleles having the most associated TCRs and HLA-C alleles having the fewest. This cohort had only TCR beta chains sequenced, and the lack of alpha or paired-chain data limited which features could be detected. The 87-base-pair reads could not distinguish some IMGT-functional V segments, including TRBV6-2 and TRBV6-3, so those segments were excluded. Compared with equally common non-associated chains, HLA-associated TCR beta chains in a later analysis were more clonally expanded and had lower generation probabilities. Compared with the approximately 700-donor mean, donors in an Asian-associated ancestry cluster had fewer N-insertions in productive TCRs, according to a later genetic analysis. V-gene and J-gene trimming of TCR beta chains was associated with a missense DCLRE1C variant in a later genetic analysis, and the association was replicated in an independent cohort.

In total, 600 or so healthy bone marrow donors made up the cohort. At the time of sampling, every cohort member was nominally healthy, though immune exposures that went unrecorded were likely present. The donor tested CMV seropositive, placing the donor among the 290 or so seropositive members of the cohort. A peripheral blood sample was collected from each donor, and TCR beta sequencing was performed on peripheral blood mononuclear cells. The Qiagen DNeasy Blood Extraction Kit was used to extract genomic DNA from the blood cell samples. As to this clone: Its antigen remains undetermined. No much larger clone exists at a distance of one base, and base qualities are not known.

Trimming costs V 5 bases and J 0 bases, and their ends lie 17 bases apart. As encoded in the germline V gene, CDR1 is SGHVS while CDR2 is FQNEAQ. Inclusive of the bounding cysteine and phenylalanine, the CDR3 is 17 residues long. Only the CDR3 DNA is retained, 51 bases long and in frame from the first base. The sample taken for sequencing was PBMCs. This TCR came from a male donor in good health and CMV-seropositive. The rearrangement combines TRBV7-8 with TRBJ2-1, and TRBD1 may be the D gene, going by 6 matching bases. The nucleotide sequence reads TGTGCCAGCAGCCCCCGCCCTACAGGGAACTCCTACAATGAGCAGTTCTTC. This gives the protein CASSPRPTGNSYNEQFF.